This T cell receptor (beta chain) comes out of a study of blood T cells in healthy people across ages (dated by TCRdb to 2014 to 2015). Some background on the complete study: In model experiments, template switching captured about one uniquely barcoded TCR beta cDNA molecule for every two T cells. The study measured age-related changes in TCR beta repertoire diversity using deep sequencing normalized with unique cDNA molecular identifiers. The donors were split into four age groups: young (average roughly 15 years), middle-aged (39), aged (more than 55) and long-lived (approximately 89). Using the same blood draw, the study looked at two additional independent replicas of 1 million unique cDNA reads for two donors, one aged 18 to 30 and the other aged 80 or older. To avoid experimental bias, donors of different ages were randomly spread across the sequencing lanes. What the study reported, not specific to this receptor: Observed TCR beta diversity correlated strongly with the percentage of naive T cells measured by flow cytometry. Total diversity estimates from one million sequenced T cells were considered lower bounds and underestimates. Because donor CMV infection status was unknown, age-related changes in expanded clonotypes were potentially confounded. Compared with the aged group, the long-lived group had more naive CD4+ T cells, fewer expanded clones and increased TCR diversity, a pattern suggesting age selection. Since profiling was done on bulk unsorted PBMCs, naive and antigen-experienced compartments could not be conclusively compared. As age increased, observed TCR beta diversity per million T cells dropped in a roughly linear way, and a significant reduction was already evident by age about 40.

This clonotype was picked up many times. Its binding antigen is unknown. No much larger clonotype is one base removed from it; base qualities were not supplied. The donors were some 39 Caucasian individuals from Russia, aged 6 to 90 years, who were systemically healthy. Each donor gave around 9.8 milliliters of peripheral blood, collected into EDTA-treated Vacutainer tubes. Ficoll-Paque density-gradient centrifugation was used to isolate PBMCs, with at least 6.5 million obtained per sample. Trizol reagent was used to extract total RNA from PBMCs, with at least 5.5 micrograms per sample. The percentages of naive CD45RAhigh/CD27high T cells were determined by flow cytometry on a PBMC aliquot from every donor. CDR1 and CDR2 are drawn from the germline V gene: LGHNA, YSLEER. The CDR3 runs 16 residues from the cysteine to the phenylalanine. The read is trimmed to its CDR3 DNA, 48 bases read in frame from base 1. V drops 6 bases and J drops 0 bases, leaving 14 bases in between.

The method behind the library was 5' RACE. The instrument was an Illumina HiSeq 2500. A second PCR of about 6 to 11 cycles was performed with a sample-barcoded 5' primer and a J-beta primer mix. A unique molecular identifier was introduced onto each TCR beta cDNA molecule by a template-switch 5' adaptor carrying 12 random nucleotides. Each sample yielded at least 2.5 million CDR3-containing paired-end reads. First-strand cDNA was synthesized from all RNA with the Mint cDNA synthesis kit, primed by a TRBC-specific oligonucleotide. Following uracil-DNA glycosylase treatment, all cDNA underwent a first 18-cycle PCR with the universal primers M1SS and BC2_uni_R. Under the source paper's analysis protocol: For normalization, 1 million high-quality reads were randomly selected from each sample, with every read carrying a distinct molecular identifier. Reads sharing molecular identifiers were discarded rather than binned into consensus sequences. MiTCR, with a Q25 quality threshold and the strictest error-elimination algorithm, was used for CDR3 identification, clonotype clustering and error correction. A nonparametric unseen species model using Euler transformation provided a lower-bound estimate of total TCR beta diversity. TCRdb cleaned the public reads at Q25 with fastp, built clones with MiXCR and kept in-frame beta chains. Rows merge per CDR3 protein into single entries with the most common DNA and genes. TCRdb, not the authors, supplied the V and J calls. This sample has about 680,000 distinct CDR3 sequences in its table, and 49% of those were observed once. The ten top clones hold 25% to 35% of the sample.

Sequenced material: blood. This TCR was recovered from a woman aged 60-70 years in good health. The receptor chain draws on TRBV4-3 and TRBJ1-4; the D gene assignment is ambiguous. The sequenced DNA: TGCGCCAGCAGTGAAGGTGTGGGTGCAACTAATGAAAAACTGTTTTTT. It translates as CASSEGVGATNEKLFF.